The rows below give T cell receptor beta chains drawn from one sample of a study of T-cell memory formation after mild COVID-19. TCRdb reprocessed the 5' RACE reads via MiXCR and lists one record per CDR3 protein. The repertoire includes 350,000 to 450,000 distinct CDR3 sequences, roughly a quarter of them detected once, and around 9.5% sits in the top ten. The sample taken for sequencing was PBMCs or a T cell subset sorted from them (not recorded which). Receptors were obtained from an adult woman who had mild COVID-19 (a few samples of this study predate the infection). Cell type and time point are not known. Both conserved end residues are part of each CDR3. A D gene is named only where the DNA matches it firmly. For some rows the clone size is stated as once, few or many, or as a class when expanded; others skip it.

length	size	V	D	J	CDR3	DNA
12	few	TRBV24-1	-	TRBJ2-3	CATKGDPDTQYF	TGTGCCACCAAGGGGGACCCAGATACGCAGTATTTT
18	few	TRBV24-1	-	TRBJ1-2	CATSDLRQWQGKSRGYTF	TGTGCCACCAGTGATTTGCGGCAATGGCAGGGGAAGTCGAGAGGCTACACCTTC
14	few	TRBV19	-	TRBJ2-6	CASSSFSGANVLTF	TGTGCCAGTAGTAGCTTCTCTGGGGCCAACGTCCTGACTTTC
13	few	TRBV29-1	TRBD1	TRBJ2-5	CSARGQGSRTQYF	TGCAGCGCGCGGGGACAGGGATCACGGACCCAGTACTTC
17	-	TRBV14	-	TRBJ2-3	CASSRSIPGLGTDTQYF	TGTGCCAGCAGCCGCTCGATTCCGGGACTTGGCACAGATACGCAGTATTTT
14	few	TRBV9	-	TRBJ1-5	CASSVGQSNQPQHF	TGTGCCAGCAGCGTAGGACAGTCCAATCAGCCCCAGCATTTT
16	few	TRBV12-3/TRBV12-4	-	TRBJ2-3	CASSLALGARTDTQYF	TGTGCCAGCAGTTTAGCGCTGGGGGCGCGCACAGATACGCAGTATTTT
14	-	TRBV7-9	-	TRBJ2-1	CASLIRGAYNEQFF	TGTGCCAGCCTAATAAGGGGGGCCTACAATGAGCAGTTCTTC
15	few	TRBV12-3/TRBV12-4	TRBD1	TRBJ2-7	CASSLAGTGAREQYF	TGTGCCAGCAGTTTAGCCGGGACAGGGGCCAGGGAGCAGTACTTC
16	-	TRBV25-1	-	TRBJ2-7	CASSEGRLSYSYEQYF	TGTGCCAGCAGTGAAGGGCGACTATCCTACTCCTACGAGCAGTACTTC
11	-	TRBV29-1	-	TRBJ1-1	CSVPHETEAFF	TGCAGCGTGCCGCACGAGACTGAAGCTTTCTTT
12	many	TRBV5-4	-	TRBJ2-3	CASSSPLDTQYF	TGTGCCAGCAGCTCGCCCTTGGATACGCAGTATTTT